This T cell receptor (beta chain) originates from a study of early T cells in non-severe SARS-CoV-2 infection. Study-wide background: The input, bulk RNA from unsorted whole blood, was sequenced, and chains were unpaired. Study-level results: VDJdb matching, biased toward anti-spike CD8 responses, missed private and CD4 specificities.

Many counts were recorded for this clonotype. Its antigen remains unknown. Trimming pared 1 base from V and 5 bases from J, leaving 8 bases between. Germline V gives CDR1 SGHDN, CDR2 FVKESK. This CDR3 region has 13 residues. Unique molecular identifiers were affixed to single, distinct cDNA molecules. TCRdb used MiXCR to reprocess the 5' RACE reads, holding one entry per CDR3 protein. The sample yields some 73,000 distinct CDR3 sequences, 12% seen once. This chain connects TRBV14 to TRBJ1-1, with a weak D call TRBD1 (5 bases). The source of this sequence is an adult who was a healthcare worker with PCR-confirmed SARS-CoV-2 infection or an uninfected control (not recorded which). What was sequenced was whole blood. The CDR3 bases are TGTGCCAGCAGCCAAGGAGGGACGACTGAAGCTTTCTTT. Its protein is CASSQGGTTEAFF.